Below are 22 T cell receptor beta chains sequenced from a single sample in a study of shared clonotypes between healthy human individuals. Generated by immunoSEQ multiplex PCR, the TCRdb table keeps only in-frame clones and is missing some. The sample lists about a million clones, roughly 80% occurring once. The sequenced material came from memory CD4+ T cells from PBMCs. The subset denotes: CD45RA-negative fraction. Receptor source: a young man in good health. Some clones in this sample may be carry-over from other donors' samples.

The CDR3 nucleotides read TGTGCCAGCGGGTGGAGGGAGGGAACTTACGAGCAGTACTTC. Translating it yields CASGWREGTYEQYF. V and J are TRBV28 and TRBJ2-7; 7 bases fit TRBD2. Trimming at V came to 8 bases and at J to 4 bases, leaving 11 bases not matched to a gene. CDR1 is MDHEN, CDR2 SYDVKM, per germline. The CDR3 contains 14 residues.

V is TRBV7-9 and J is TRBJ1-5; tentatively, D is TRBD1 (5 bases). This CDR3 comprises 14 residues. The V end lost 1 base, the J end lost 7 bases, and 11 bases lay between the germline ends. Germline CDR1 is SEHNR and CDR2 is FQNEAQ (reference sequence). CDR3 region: CASSLGGWGQPQHF. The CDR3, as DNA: TGTGCCAGCAGCTTAGGGGGTTGGGGGCAGCCCCAGCATTTT.

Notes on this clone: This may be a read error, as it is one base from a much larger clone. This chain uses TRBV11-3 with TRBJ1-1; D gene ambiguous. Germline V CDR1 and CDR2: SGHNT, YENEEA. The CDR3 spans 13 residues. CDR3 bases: TGTACCAGCAGCTTAGTTGAGAACACTGAAGCTTTCTTT. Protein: CTSSLVENTEAFF. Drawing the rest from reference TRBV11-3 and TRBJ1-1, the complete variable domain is EAGVVQSPRYKIIEKKQPVAFWCNPISGHNTLYWYLQNLGQGPELLIRYENEEAVDDSQLPKDRFSAERLKGVDSTLKIQPAELGDSAVYLCTSSLVENTEAFFGQGTRLTVV.

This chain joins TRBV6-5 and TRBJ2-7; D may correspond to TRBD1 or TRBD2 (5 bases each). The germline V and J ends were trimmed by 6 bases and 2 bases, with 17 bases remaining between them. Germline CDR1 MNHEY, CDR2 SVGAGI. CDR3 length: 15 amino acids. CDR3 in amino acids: CASSLQGRLPYEQYF. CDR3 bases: TGTGCCAGCAGCCTCCAGGGACGCCTCCCCTACGAGCAGTACTTC.

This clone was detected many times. The CDR3 DNA reads as TGTGCCAGCAGCTCCCATCAAGTTAAAAACACTGAAGCTTTCTTT. Protein sequence: CASSSHQVKNTEAFF. V gene TRBV27 combines with J gene TRBJ1-1, with D unclear. This CDR3 is built from 15 residues. Germline CDR1 and CDR2: MNHEY and SMNVEV (reference sequence). V was trimmed by 6 bases and J by 2 bases, leaving 16 bases between them.

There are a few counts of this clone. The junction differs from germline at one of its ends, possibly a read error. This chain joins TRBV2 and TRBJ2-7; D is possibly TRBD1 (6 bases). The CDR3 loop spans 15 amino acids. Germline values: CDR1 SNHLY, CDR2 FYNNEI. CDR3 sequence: CASSGRLDRILRSRF. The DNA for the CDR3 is TGTGCCAGCAGTGGGCGGCTAGACAGGATCCTCCGGTCTCGCTTC. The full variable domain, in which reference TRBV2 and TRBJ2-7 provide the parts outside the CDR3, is EPEVTQTPSHQVTQMGQEVILRCVPISNHLYFYWYRQILGQKVEFLVSFYNNEISEKSEIFDDQFSVERPDGSNFTLKIRSTKLEDSAMYFCASSGRLDRILRSRFGPGTRLTVT.

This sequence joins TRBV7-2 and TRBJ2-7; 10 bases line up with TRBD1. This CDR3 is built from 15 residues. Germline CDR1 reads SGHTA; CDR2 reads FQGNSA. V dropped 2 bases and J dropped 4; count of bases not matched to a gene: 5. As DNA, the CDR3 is TGTGCCAGCAGCTTAAGACAGGGGGCTATGTACGAGCAGTACTTC. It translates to CASSLRQGAMYEQYF.

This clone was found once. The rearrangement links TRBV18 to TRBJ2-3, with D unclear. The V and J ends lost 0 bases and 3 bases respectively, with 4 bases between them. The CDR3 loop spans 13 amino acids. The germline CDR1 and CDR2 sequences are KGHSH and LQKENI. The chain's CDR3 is CASSPPLTDTQYF. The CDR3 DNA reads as TGTGCCAGCTCACCACCGCTGACAGATACGCAGTATTTT.

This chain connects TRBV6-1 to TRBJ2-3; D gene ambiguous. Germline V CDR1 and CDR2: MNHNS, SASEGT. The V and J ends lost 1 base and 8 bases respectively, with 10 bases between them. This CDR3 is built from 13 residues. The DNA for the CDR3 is TGTGCCAGCAGTGAAGAGGTAGCTAGTACGCAGTATTTT. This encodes CASSEEVASTQYF.

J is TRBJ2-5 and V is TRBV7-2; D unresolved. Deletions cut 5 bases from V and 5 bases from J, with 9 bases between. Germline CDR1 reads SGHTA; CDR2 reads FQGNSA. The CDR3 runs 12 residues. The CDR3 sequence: CASSRFSETQYF. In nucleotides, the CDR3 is TGTGCCAGCAGCCGGTTTTCGGAGACCCAGTACTTC.

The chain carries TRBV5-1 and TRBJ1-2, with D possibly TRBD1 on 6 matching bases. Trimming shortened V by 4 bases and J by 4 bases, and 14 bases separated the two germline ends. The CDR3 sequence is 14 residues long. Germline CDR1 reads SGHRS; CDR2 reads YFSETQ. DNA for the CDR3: TGCGCCAGCAGCCGGGACAACGGACTCTATGGCTACACCTTC. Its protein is CASSRDNGLYGYTF.

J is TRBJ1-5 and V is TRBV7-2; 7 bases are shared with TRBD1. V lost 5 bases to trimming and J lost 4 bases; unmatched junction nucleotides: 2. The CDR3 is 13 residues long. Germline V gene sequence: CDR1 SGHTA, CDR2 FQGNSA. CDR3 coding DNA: TGTGCCAGCAGCGCGGGACAGAATCAGCCCCAGCATTTT. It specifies CASSAGQNQPQHF.

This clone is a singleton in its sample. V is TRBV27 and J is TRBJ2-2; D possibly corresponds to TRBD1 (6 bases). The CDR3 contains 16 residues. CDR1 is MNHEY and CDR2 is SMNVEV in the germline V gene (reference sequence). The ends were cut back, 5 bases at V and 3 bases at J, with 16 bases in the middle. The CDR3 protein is CASSLSPQGYTGELFF. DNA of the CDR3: TGTGCCAGCAGTCTTTCACCACAGGGATACACCGGGGAGCTGTTTTTT.

The CDR3 DNA reads TGCGCCAGCAGCTTACTCACGGATACGCAGTATTTT. Protein product: CASSLLTDTQYF. The chain recombines TRBV5-1 with TRBJ2-3, with D unresolved. Germline V gene lookup returns CDR1 SGHRS and CDR2 YFSETQ. The CDR3 contains 12 residues. Deletions cut 2 bases from V and 6 bases from J, with 7 bases between.

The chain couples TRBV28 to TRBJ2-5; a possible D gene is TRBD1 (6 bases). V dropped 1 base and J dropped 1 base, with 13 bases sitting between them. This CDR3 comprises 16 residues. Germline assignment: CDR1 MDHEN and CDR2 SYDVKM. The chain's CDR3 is CASSLSGTYSQETQYF. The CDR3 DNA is TGTGCCAGCAGTTTATCTGGGACATATTCCCAAGAGACCCAGTACTTC.

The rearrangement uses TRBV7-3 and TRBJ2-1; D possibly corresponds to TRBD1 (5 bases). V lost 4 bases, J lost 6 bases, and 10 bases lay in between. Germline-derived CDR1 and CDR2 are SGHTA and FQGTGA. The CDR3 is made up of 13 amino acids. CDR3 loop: CASSWQGGNEQFF. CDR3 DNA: TGTGCCAGCAGCTGGCAGGGTGGCAATGAGCAGTTCTTC.

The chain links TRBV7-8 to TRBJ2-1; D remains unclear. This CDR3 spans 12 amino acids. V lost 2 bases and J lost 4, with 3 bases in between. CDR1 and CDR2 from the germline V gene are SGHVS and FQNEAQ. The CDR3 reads CASSLSYNEQFF. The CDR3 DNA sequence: TGTGCCAGCAGCTTATCGTACAATGAGCAGTTCTTC.

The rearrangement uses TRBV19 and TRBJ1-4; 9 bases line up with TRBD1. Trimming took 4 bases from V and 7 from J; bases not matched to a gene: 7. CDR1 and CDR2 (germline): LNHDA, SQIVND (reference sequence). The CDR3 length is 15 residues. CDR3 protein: CASSTSWTGVEKLFF. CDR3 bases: TGTGCCAGTAGTACCTCCTGGACAGGGGTTGAAAAACTGTTTTTT.

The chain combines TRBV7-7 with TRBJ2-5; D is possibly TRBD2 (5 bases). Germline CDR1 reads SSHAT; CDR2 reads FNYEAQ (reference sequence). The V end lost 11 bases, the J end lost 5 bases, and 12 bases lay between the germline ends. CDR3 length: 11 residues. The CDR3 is CAAGIQETQYF. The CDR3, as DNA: TGTGCCGCCGGGATACAGGAGACCCAGTACTTC.

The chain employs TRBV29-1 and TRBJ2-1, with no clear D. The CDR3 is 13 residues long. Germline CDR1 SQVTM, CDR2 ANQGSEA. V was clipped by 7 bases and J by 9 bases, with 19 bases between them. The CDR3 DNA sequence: TGCAGCGCGGAGAAGGACCAACGATTTGAGCAGTTCTTC. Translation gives CSAEKDQRFEQFF.

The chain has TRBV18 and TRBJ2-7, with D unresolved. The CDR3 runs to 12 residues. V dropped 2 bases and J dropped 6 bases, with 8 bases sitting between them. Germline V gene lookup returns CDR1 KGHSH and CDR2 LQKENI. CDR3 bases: TGTGCCAGCTCACCAAATATAGGCGAGCAGTACTTC. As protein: CASSPNIGEQYF.

The chain's CDR3 is CASSEGLLAGRYQETQYF. The CDR3 region has the DNA TGTGCCAGCAGTGAAGGGTTACTAGCGGGACGTTACCAAGAGACCCAGTACTTC. This chain uses TRBV6-1 with TRBJ2-5, with 10 bases fitting TRBD2. With V trimmed by 1 base and J by 0 bases, 8 bases remained unmatched. This CDR3 is 18 amino acids long. Per germline, CDR1 MNHNS and CDR2 SASEGT.